This TCR beta chain was identified in a study of regulatory T cells in long-lasting Graves disease. The sample holds many counts of this clonotype. Time point: newly diagnosed GD, antithyroid drugs for less than 3 months. The TCR library used RNA extracted from PBMCs. Construction of TCR beta libraries relied on iRepertoire HTBI primers and on Arm-PCR targeting CDR3 regions. MiXCR was run by TCRdb on the multiplex PCR reads, yielding one entry per CDR3 protein. The sample includes 400,000 to 450,000 distinct CDR3 sequences, more than 13% of them seen just once. The CDR3 spans 13 residues. The V end lost 3 bases, the J end lost 4 bases, and 10 bases lay between the germline ends. Germline-derived CDR1 and CDR2 are SGHDN and FVKESK. These same records also appear under a second study, on T cells in Graves' hyperthyroidism and ophthalmopathy. This second report adds: Patients aged 18 to 65 with hyperthyroidism were newly diagnosed, with duration under 2 months.

The clonotype comes from a woman in her 30s with Graves disease. V and J are TRBV14 and TRBJ2-7; D not certain. Sample: peripheral blood mononuclear cells (PBMCs), taken at new diagnosis, from a patient treated with antithyroid drugs. This chain's CDR3 is CASSQGYPYEQYF. In nucleotides, the CDR3 is TGTGCCAGCAGCCAGGGTTACCCTTACGAGCAGTACTTC.